These 9 T cell receptor beta chains were all obtained from the same sample, sequenced in a study of regulatory T cells in long-lasting Graves disease. The time point was: persistent/refractory GD, antithyroid drugs over 5 years with positive TRAb. With RNA extracted from PBMCs as input, the TCR library was made. Construction of the TCR beta libraries employed iRepertoire HTBI primers in conjunction with Arm-PCR of CDR3 regions. TCRdb reprocessed the multiplex PCR reads via MiXCR and lists one record per CDR3 protein. Of 300,000 to 400,000 distinct CDR3 sequences in the sample, roughly a fifth are singletons; the top ten hold less than 35%. The sequencing used peripheral blood mononuclear cells (PBMCs), collected when the disease was refractory, from a patient treated with antithyroid drugs. The receptors originated from a female donor with Graves disease.

This clonotype came up many times. This rearrangement joins TRBV9 to TRBJ1-4, with 7 bases that match TRBD1. The germline gives CDR1 SGDLS, CDR2 YYNGEE. The V gene end was trimmed by 3 bases and the J gene end by 8 bases; junction bases not matched to a gene: 7. CDR3 size: 14 residues. CDR3 sequence: CASSARQGDEKLFF. CDR3 coding DNA: TGTGCCAGCAGCGCCAGACAGGGTGACGAAAAACTGTTTTTT.

This clonotype was picked up many times. V gene TRBV27 combines with J gene TRBJ2-7; TRBD2 matches at 11 bases. The V gene's germline CDR1 is MNHEY and CDR2 SMNVEV (reference sequence). CDR3 length equals 16 residues. Losses at the gene ends were 3 bases for V and 3 bases for J; bases not matched to a gene: 7. CDR3 sequence: CASSFQFGTSGYEQYF. CDR3 bases: TGTGCCAGCAGTTTCCAGTTCGGGACTAGCGGCTACGAGCAGTACTTC.

The chain couples TRBV28 to TRBJ2-4, with D uncertain. CDR1 is MDHEN, CDR2 SYDVKM, per germline. The CDR3 covers 14 residues. Trimming shortened V by 5 bases and J by 3 bases, and 11 bases separated the two germline ends. CDR3 region: CASSPQDRKNIQYF. The DNA of the CDR3 is TGTGCCAGCAGTCCGCAAGATCGCAAAAACATTCAGTACTTC.

The chain is built from TRBV20-1 and TRBJ1-5; the match to TRBD1 covers 11 bases. The CDR3 runs to 17 residues. V trimming: 6 bases; J trimming: 0 bases; junction bases outside the gene matches: 10. Germline CDR1 is DFQATT and CDR2 is SNEGSKA (reference sequence). The CDR3 DNA follows: TGCAGTGCCGAGGGACAGGGGGGAAAATATAGCAATCAGCCCCAGCATTTT. It translates to CSAEGQGGKYSNQPQHF.

There are many counts of this clonotype. The chain joins TRBV6-1 to TRBJ1-2; 9 bases map to TRBD1. The CDR3 consists of 14 residues. The germline gives CDR1 MNHNS, CDR2 SASEGT. The trim removed 6 bases at V and 5 bases at J, leaving 7 bases unmatched. CDR3 loop: CASRTPGTGYGYTF. CDR3 bases: TGTGCCAGCAGAACCCCGGGGACAGGGTATGGCTACACCTTC.

The table lists this clonotype with many counts. This chain links TRBV12-5 with TRBJ2-7; D is undetermined. From germline, CDR1 is LGHNT and CDR2 FRNRAP. The CDR3 is made up of 12 amino acids. V was shortened by 1 base and J by 7 bases, with 8 bases between the two germline ends. CDR3 in amino acids: CASGLGPSEQYF. The CDR3 DNA follows: TGTGCTAGTGGTTTGGGACCGAGTGAGCAGTACTTC.

This clonotype was counted ten times or more. This chain links TRBV28 with TRBJ1-4; maybe TRBD1 (5 bases). CDR1 and CDR2 (germline): MDHEN, SYDVKM. Trimming removed 10 bases from V and 3 bases from J, with 15 bases in between. The CDR3 runs to 14 residues. The CDR3 region is CATTPGLPNEKLFF. The CDR3 DNA follows: TGTGCCACAACACCGGGACTCCCTAATGAAAAACTGTTTTTT. Combining the CDR3 with reference TRBV28 and TRBJ1-4 gives the whole variable domain DVKVTQSSRYLVKRTGEKVFLECVQDMDHENMFWYRQDPGLGLRLIYFSYDVKMKEKGDIPEGYSVSREKKERFSLILESASTNQTSMYLCATTPGLPNEKLFFGSGTQLSVL.

Comments on this clonotype: A much bigger clone sits one base away, suggesting this may be a read error. The chain carries TRBV18 and TRBJ1-1; no definite D call. The CDR3 consists of 14 residues. V lost 2 bases and J 1 base, leaving 8 bases between the germline ends. Germline V gene lookup returns CDR1 KGHSH and CDR2 LQKENI. CDR3 residues: CASSPALTNTEAFF. The CDR3 DNA follows: TGTGCCAGCTCACCAGCCCTGACGAACACTGAAGCTTTCTTT.

This clonotype was counted only a few times. V and J are TRBV4-1 and TRBJ1-2; TRBD1 agrees at 8 bases. The CDR3 runs to 17 residues. CDR1 MGHRA and CDR2 YSYEKL come from the germline V gene. V was clipped by 0 bases and J by 5 bases; unmatched bases: 11. CDR3 nucleotides: TGCGCCAGCAGCCAAGATCGTACAGGGGGGTCTATATATGGCTACACCTTC. It is translated as CASSQDRTGGSIYGYTF.